The 5 T cell receptor beta chains below come from one sample, sequenced in a study of OX40 agonist ivuxolimab in advanced cancers. Profiling relied on immunoSEQ multiplex PCR, and the TCRdb table lists in-frame clones only, not all of them. The repertoire has around 60,000 clones, around 90% of them found once; the top ten carry 0.44%. Sequencing used CD4+ or CD8+ T cells sorted from blood, obtained in a trial of the OX40 agonist ivuxolimab. The receptor set was obtained from an adult with an advanced solid tumor such as melanoma, head and neck, liver or kidney cancer.

The chain combines TRBV7-9 with TRBJ2-1; D not certain. The CDR3 runs 16 residues. The V and J ends lost 3 bases and 7 bases respectively, with 19 bases between them. Germline V lookup: CDR1 SEHNR, CDR2 FQNEAQ (reference sequence). The CDR3, as DNA: TGTGCCAGCAGCTTTCTCATAAGGGATGGTTGGAATGAGCAGTTCTTC. This sequence encodes CASSFLIRDGWNEQFF.

The chain has TRBV27 and TRBJ2-3; D assignment may be TRBD1 or TRBD2 (5 bases each). V was trimmed by 6 bases and J by 1 base, leaving 11 bases between them. The CDR3 has 14 residues. CDR1 and CDR2 from the germline V gene are MNHEY and SMNVEV (reference sequence). The CDR3 nucleotides are TGTGCCAGCAGATACCGAGGGGGCACAGATACGCAGTATTTT. It encodes CASRYRGGTDTQYF.

J is TRBJ2-7 and V is TRBV18, with 13 bases that match TRBD2. Looked up from germline, CDR1 is KGHSH and CDR2 is LQKENI. This CDR3 region has 17 residues. The junction had 7 bases not matched to a gene; V was cut back by 1 base and J by 4 bases. As DNA, the CDR3 is TGTGCCAGCTCACCACGGGTGGGGACTAGCGGGATTTACGAGCAGTACTTC. Translated, it gives CASSPRVGTSGIYEQYF.

In the case of this clone: Relative to the germline gene, one junction end is altered; a read error may explain this. The chain links TRBV10-3 to TRBJ2-7; D call uncertain. The CDR3 loop spans 14 amino acids. Germline V CDR1 and CDR2: ENHRY, SYGVKD. In DNA, the CDR3 is TGTGCCATAAGTGCCCTCCAAAATGTCGGCGAGCAGTACTTC. Translation: CAISALQNVGEQYF.

This sequence joins TRBV10-3 and TRBJ1-2, with 7 bases aligning to TRBD1. With 5 bases clipped from V and 2 bases from J, the junction kept 5 bases outside the gene matches. Germline V gene data show CDR1 as ENHRY and CDR2 as SYGVKD. This CDR3 has 14 amino acids. In DNA, the CDR3 is TGTGCCATCAGTCGGGACAGCTACAACTATGGCTACACCTTC. It codes for CAISRDSYNYGYTF.